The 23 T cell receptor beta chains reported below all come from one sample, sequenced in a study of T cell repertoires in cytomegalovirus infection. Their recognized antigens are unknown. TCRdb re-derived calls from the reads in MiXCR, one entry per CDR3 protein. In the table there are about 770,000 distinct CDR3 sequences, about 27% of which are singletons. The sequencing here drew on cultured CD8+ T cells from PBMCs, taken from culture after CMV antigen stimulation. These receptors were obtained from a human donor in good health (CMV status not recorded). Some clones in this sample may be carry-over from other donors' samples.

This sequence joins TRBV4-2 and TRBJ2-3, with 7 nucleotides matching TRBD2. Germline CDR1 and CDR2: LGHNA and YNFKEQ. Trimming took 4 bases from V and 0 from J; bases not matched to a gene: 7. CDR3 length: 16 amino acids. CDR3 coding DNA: TGTGCCAGCAGCCGCCCATGGGAGGGAAGCACAGATACGCAGTATTTT. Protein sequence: CASSRPWEGSTDTQYF.

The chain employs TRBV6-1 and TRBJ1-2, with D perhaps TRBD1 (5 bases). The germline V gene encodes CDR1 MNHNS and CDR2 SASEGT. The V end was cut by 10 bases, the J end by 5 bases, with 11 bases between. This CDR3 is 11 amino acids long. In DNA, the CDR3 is TGTGCCATCCACGAGGGGTATGGCTACACCTTC. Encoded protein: CAIHEGYGYTF.

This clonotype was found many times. The CDR3 protein is CASSLWSGGETQYF. In nucleotides, the CDR3 is TGTGCCAGCAGCTTATGGTCGGGGGGAGAGACCCAGTACTTC. V usage is TRBV7-6 and J usage is TRBJ2-5, with 7 bases identical to TRBD2. V lost 2 bases to trimming and J lost 4 bases; unmatched junction nucleotides: 4. The germline gives CDR1 SGHVS, CDR2 FNYEAQ. This CDR3 is 14 amino acids long.

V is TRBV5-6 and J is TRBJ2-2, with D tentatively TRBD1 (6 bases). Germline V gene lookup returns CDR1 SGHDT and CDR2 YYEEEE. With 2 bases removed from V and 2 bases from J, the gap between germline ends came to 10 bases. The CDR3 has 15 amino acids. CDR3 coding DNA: TGTGCCAGCAGCTTTGAGGACAGAAACACCGGGGAGCTGTTTTTT. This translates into CASSFEDRNTGELFF.

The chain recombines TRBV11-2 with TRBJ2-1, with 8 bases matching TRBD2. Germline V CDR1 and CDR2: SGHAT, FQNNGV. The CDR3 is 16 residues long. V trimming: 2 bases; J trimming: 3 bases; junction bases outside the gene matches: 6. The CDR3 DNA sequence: TGTGCCAGCAGCTTATCGAGACGGGGGGGCTACAATGAGCAGTTCTTC. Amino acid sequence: CASSLSRRGGYNEQFF.

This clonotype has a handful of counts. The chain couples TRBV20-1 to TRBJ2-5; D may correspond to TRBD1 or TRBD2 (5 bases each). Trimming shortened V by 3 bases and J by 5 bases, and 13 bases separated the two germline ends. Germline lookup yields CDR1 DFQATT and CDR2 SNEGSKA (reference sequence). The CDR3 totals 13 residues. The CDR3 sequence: CSASSGHRETQYF. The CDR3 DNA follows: TGCAGTGCTAGTTCGGGGCATAGGGAGACCCAGTACTTC.

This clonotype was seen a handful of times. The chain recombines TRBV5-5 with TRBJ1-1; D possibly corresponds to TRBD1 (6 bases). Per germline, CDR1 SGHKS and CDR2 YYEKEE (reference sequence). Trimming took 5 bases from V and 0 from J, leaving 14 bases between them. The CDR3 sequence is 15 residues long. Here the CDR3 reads CASSSDRRMNTEAFF. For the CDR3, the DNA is TGTGCCAGCAGTTCTGACAGGCGGATGAACACTGAAGCTTTCTTT.

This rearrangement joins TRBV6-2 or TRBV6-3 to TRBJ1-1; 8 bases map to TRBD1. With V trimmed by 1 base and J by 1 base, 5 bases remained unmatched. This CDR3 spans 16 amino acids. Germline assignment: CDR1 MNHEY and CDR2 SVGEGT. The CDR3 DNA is TGTGCCAGCAGTTACTTCCCAGACAGGGGGAACACTGAAGCTTTCTTT. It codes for CASSYFPDRGNTEAFF.

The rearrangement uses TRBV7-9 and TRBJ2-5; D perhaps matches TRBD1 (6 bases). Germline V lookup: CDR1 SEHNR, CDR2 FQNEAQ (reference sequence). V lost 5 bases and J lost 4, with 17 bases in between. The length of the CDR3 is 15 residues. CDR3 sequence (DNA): TGTGCCAGCAGCACCTACAGGGCTGGGCGAGAGACCCAGTACTTC. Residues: CASSTYRAGRETQYF.

CDR3 sequence: CASILLGGANTGKETQYF. CDR3 nucleotide sequence: TGTGCCAGCATCCTCCTCGGGGGGGCCAACACCGGTAAAGAGACCCAGTACTTC. This rearrangement joins TRBV6-6 to TRBJ2-5; 8 bases are a match to TRBD2. V was clipped by 7 bases and J by 3 bases; unmatched bases: 19. The length of the CDR3 is 18 residues. Germline lookup yields CDR1 MNHNY and CDR2 SVGAGI (reference sequence).

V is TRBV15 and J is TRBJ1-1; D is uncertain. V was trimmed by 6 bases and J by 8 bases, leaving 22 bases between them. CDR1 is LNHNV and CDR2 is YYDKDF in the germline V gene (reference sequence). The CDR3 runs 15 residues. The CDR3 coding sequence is TGTGCCACCAGTTCCGGGGAGGAGGGTGCGGCCGAAGCTTTCTTT. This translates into CATSSGEEGAAEAFF.

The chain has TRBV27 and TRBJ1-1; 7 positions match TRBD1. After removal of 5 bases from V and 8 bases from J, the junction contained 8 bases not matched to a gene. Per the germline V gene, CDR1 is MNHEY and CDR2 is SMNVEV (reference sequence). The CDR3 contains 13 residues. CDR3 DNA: TGTGCCAGCAGTAAGGGGGCTGGGTACGAAGCTTTCTTT. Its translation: CASSKGAGYEAFF.

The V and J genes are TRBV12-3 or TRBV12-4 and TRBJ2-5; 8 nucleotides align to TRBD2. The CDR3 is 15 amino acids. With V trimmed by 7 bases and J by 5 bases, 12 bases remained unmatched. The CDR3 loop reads CASTNREGRPETQYF. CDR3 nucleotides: TGTGCCAGCACTAACCGGGAGGGCCGGCCGGAGACCCAGTACTTC.

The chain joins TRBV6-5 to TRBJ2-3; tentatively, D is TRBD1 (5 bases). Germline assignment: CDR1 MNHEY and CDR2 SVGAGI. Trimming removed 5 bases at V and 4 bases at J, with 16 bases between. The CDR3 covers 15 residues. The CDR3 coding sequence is TGTGCCAGCAGTGTCGACAGTCTGGGCCCAGATACGCAGTATTTT. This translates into CASSVDSLGPDTQYF.

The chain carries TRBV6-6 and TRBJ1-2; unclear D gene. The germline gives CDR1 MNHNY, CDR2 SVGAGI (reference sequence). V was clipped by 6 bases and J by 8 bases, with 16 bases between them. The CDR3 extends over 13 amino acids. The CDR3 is CASSDFRMEGYTF. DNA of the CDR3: TGTGCCAGCAGCGATTTTCGAATGGAAGGCTACACCTTC.

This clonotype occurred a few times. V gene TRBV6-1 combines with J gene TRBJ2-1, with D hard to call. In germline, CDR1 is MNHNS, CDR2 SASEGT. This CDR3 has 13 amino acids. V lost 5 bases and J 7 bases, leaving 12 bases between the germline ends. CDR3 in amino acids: CASSHSTRNEQFF. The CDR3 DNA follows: TGTGCCAGCAGTCACAGTACCAGAAATGAGCAGTTCTTC.

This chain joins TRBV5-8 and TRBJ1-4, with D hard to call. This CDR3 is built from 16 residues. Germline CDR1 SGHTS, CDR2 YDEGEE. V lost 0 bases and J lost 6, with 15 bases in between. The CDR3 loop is CASSLDGVRSDEKLFF. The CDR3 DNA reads TGTGCCAGCAGCTTGGACGGAGTCAGATCCGATGAAAAACTGTTTTTT.

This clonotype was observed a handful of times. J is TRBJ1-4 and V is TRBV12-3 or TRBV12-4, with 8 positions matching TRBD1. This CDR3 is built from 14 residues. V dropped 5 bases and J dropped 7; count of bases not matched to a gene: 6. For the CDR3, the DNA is TGTGCCAGCAGTCCAGACAGGGGTACTGAAAAACTGTTTTTT. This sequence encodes CASSPDRGTEKLFF.

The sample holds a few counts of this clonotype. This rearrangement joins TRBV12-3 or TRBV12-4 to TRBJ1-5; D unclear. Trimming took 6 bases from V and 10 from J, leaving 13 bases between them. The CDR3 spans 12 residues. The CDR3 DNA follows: TGTGCCAGCAGAAGAGACTCTTTTCCCCAGCATTTT. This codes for CASRRDSFPQHF.

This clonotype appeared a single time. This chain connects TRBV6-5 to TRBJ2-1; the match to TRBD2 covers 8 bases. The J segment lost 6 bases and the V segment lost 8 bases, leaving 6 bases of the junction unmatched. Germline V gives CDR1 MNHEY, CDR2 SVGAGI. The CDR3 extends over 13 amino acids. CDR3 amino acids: CASGIAGSNEQFF. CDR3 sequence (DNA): TGTGCCAGCGGGATAGCGGGGAGCAATGAGCAGTTCTTC.

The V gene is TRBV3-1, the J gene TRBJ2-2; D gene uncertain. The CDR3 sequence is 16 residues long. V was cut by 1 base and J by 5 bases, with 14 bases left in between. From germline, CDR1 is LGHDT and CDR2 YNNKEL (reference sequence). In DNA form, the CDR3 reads TGTGCCAGCAGCCAAGTATATGGGGAATGGACCGGGGAGCTGTTTTTT. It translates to CASSQVYGEWTGELFF. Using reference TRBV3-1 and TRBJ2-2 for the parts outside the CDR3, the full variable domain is DTAVSQTPKYLVTQMGNDKSIKCEQNLGHDTMYWYKQDSKKFLKIMFSYNNKELIINETVPNRFSPKSPDKAHLNLHINSLELGDSAVYFCASSQVYGEWTGELFFGEGSRLTVL.

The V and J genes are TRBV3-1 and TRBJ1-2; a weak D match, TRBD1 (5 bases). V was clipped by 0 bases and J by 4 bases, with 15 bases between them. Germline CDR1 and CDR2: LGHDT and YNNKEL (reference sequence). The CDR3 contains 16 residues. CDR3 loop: CASSQESQPGFYGYTF. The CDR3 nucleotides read TGTGCCAGCAGCCAAGAATCTCAGCCAGGGTTCTATGGCTACACCTTC.

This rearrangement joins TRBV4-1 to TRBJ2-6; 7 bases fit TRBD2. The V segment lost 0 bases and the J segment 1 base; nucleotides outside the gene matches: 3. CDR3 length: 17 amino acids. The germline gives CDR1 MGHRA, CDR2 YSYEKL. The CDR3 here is CASSQDGGGSGANVLTF. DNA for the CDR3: TGCGCCAGCAGCCAAGATGGGGGGGGGTCTGGGGCCAACGTCCTGACTTTC.